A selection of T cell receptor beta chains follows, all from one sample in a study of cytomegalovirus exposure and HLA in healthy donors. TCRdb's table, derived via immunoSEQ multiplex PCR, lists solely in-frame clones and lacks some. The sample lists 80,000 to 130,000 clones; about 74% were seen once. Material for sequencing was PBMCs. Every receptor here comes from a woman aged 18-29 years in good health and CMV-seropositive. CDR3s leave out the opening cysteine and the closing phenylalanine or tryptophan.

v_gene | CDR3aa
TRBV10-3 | AISESILGGSGNTIY
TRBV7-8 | ASSARTSGRLEQY
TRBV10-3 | AISEFSYEQY
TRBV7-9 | ASSNRDTDYGYT
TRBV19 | ASSIPGSTGELF
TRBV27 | ASSFQGSNYGYT
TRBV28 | ASSLRPSGRRAGELF
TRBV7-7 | ASSPSPDRSYEQY
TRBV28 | ASSFAGTRVFYEQY
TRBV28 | ASSKGLAGPYEQY
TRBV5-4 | ASRTGGADTEAF
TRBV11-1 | ASSSPGDRAYEQY
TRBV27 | ASSLGQELSEAF
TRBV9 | ASSASGGQGGETQY
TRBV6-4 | ASSDSTGVGGNTEAF
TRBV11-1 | ASSRTGPDVAAGYT
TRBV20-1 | SASTVEAF
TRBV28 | ASSLKRGFNEQF
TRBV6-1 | ASSERTSDIYEQY
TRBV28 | ASSSQALEKLF
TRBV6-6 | ASSYLGSSYNEQF
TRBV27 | ASSLWGLGFSYEQY
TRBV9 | ASSVELASEQY
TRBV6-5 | ASTQQGFYNEQF
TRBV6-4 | ASSPRLAGDTGELF
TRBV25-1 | ASRGTSGRKPLSYEQY
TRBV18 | ASSPGGPANGYT
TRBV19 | ASRGQSSNQPQH
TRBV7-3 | ASSLGPNTGDEQY
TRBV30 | AWSKKVGEQPQH
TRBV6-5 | ASSLEGRGNEQF
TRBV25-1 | ASSETGGYGNTIY
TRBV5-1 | ASSPLGPRGGLAEHIQY
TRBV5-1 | ASSLAQTSQGTQY
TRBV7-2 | ASSPYGGTNYGYT
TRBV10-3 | AIKSLTSGRDNEQF
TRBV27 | ASSYLTISGRDEQY
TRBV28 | ASSDPRQGYYEQY
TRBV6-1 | ASSVDFQPQH
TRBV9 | ASSGQGSNLRGYNEQF
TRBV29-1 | SVARTSGSNTGELF
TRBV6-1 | ASFGQWIYGYT
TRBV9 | ASSVAPGAGELF
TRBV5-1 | ASSLGTSGGTDTQY
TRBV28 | AITGAQDGYT
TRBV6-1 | ASSEFLFSVEQF
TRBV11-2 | ASSSSTGTYEQY
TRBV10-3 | AISPGQGRGNEKLF
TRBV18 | ASSPTADRANQPQH
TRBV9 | ASSVRVSTDTQY